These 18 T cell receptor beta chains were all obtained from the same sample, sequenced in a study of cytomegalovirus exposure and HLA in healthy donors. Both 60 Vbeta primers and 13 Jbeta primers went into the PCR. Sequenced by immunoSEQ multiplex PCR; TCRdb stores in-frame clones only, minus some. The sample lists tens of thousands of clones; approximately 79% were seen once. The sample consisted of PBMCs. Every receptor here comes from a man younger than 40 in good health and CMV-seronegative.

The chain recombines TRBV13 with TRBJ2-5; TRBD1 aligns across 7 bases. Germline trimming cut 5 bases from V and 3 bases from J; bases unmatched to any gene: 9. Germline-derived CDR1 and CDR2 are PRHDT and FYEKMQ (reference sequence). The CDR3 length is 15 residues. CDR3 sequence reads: CASSPRQGREETQYF. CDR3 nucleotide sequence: TGTGCCAGCAGCCCAAGACAGGGAAGGGAAGAGACCCAGTACTTC.

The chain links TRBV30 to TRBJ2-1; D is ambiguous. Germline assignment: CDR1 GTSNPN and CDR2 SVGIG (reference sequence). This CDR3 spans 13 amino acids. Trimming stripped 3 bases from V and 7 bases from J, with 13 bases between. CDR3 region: CAWSNGIYNEQFF. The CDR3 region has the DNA TGTGCCTGGAGCAACGGTATTTATAATGAGCAGTTCTTC. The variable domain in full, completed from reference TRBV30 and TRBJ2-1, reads SQTIHQWPATLVQPVGSPLSLECTVEGTSNPNLYWYRQAAGRGLQLLFYSVGIGQISSEVPQNLSASRPQDRQFILSSKKLLLSDSGFYLCAWSNGIYNEQFFGPGTRLTVL.

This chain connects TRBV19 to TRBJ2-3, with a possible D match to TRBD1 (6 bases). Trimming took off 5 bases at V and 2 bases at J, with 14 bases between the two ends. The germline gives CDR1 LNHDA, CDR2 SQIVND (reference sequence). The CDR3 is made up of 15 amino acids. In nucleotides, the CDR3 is TGTGCCAGTAGTTTACCCGACAGGCCCACAGATACGCAGTATTTT. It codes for CASSLPDRPTDTQYF.

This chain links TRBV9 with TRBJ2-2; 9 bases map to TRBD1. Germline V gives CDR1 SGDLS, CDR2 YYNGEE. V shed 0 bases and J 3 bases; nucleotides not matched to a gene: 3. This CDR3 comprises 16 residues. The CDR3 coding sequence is TGTGCCAGCAGCGTAGGTGGGACAGGGCACACCGGGGAGCTGTTTTTT. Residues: CASSVGGTGHTGELFF.

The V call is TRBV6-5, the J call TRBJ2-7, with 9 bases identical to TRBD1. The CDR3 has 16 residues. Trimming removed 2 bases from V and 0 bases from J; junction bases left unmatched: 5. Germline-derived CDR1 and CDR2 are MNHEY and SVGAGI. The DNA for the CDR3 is TGTGCCAGCAGTTACCGGACGACAGGGGGCTCCTACGAGCAGTACTTC. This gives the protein CASSYRTTGGSYEQYF.

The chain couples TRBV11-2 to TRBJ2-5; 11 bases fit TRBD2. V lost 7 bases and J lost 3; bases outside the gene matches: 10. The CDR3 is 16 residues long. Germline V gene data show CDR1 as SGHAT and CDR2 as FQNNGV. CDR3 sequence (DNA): TGTGCCAGCAAGTACCCACTGGGACTAGCGGAAGAGACCCAGTACTTC. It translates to CASKYPLGLAEETQYF. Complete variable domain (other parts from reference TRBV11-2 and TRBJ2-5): EAGVAQSPRYKIIEKRQSVAFWCNPISGHATLYWYQQILGQGPKLLIQFQNNGVVDDSQLPKDRFSAERLKGVDSTLKIQPAKLEDSAVYLCASKYPLGLAEETQYFGPGTRLLVL.

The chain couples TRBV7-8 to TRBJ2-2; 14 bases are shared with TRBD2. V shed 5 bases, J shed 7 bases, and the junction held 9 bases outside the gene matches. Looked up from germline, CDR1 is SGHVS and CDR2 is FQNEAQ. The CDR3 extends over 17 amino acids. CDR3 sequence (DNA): TGTGCCAGCAGCGCCCGACTAGCGGGGGGGCTCGGCGGGGAGCTGTTTTTT. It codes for CASSARLAGGLGGELFF.

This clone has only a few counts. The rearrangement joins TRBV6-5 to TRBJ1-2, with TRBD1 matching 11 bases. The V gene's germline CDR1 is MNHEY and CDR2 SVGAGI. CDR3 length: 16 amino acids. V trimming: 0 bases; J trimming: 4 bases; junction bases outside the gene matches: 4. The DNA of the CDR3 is TGTGCCAGCAGTTACTCTCGGACAGGGGGCACCTATGGCTACACCTTC. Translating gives CASSYSRTGGTYGYTF.

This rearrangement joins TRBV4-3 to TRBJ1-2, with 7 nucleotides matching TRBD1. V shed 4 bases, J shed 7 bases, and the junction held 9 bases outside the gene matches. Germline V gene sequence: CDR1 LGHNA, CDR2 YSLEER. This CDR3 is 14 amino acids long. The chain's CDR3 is CASSRGTVSSGYTF. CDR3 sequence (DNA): TGCGCCAGCAGCCGGGGGACAGTCAGCTCTGGCTACACCTTC.

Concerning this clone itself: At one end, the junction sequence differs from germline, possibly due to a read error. The CDR3 loop is CSSSLSSPYEQYF. CDR3 coding DNA: TGTTCCAGCAGCCTGTCCTCCCCCTACGAGCAGTACTTC. The J gene is TRBJ2-7, the V gene TRBV7-9; no definite D call. CDR1 is SEHNR, CDR2 FQNEAQ, per germline (reference sequence). The CDR3 is 13 amino acids.

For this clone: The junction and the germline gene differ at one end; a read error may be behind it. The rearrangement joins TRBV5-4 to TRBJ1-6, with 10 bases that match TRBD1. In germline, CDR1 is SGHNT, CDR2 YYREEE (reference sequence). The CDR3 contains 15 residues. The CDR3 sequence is CAGSATGTGVAPLHF. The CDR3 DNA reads TGTGCCGGCAGCGCAACCGGGACAGGGGTGGCACCCCTCCACTTT.

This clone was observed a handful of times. CDR3: CASSLAEGADTEAFF. CDR3 in DNA: TGCGCCAGCAGCTTGGCCGAGGGGGCCGACACTGAAGCTTTCTTT. J is TRBJ1-1 and V is TRBV5-1; 7 positions agree with TRBD1. Trimming cost V 0 bases and J 3 bases; bases outside gene matches: 5. Per the germline V gene, CDR1 is SGHRS and CDR2 is YFSETQ. The CDR3 runs 15 residues.

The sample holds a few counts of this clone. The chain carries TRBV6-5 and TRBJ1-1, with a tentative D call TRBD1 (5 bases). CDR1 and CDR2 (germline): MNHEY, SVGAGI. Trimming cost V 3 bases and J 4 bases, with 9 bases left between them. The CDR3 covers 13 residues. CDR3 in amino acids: CASSYGRVTEAFF. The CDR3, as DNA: TGTGCCAGCAGTTATGGCAGGGTCACTGAAGCTTTCTTT.

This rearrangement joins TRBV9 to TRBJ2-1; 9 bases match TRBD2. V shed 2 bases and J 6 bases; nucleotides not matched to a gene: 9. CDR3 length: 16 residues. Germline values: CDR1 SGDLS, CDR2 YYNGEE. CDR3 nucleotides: TGTGCCAGCAGCGTCCCCGCGGGGGGGCCCGGCAATGAGCAGTTCTTC. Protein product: CASSVPAGGPGNEQFF.

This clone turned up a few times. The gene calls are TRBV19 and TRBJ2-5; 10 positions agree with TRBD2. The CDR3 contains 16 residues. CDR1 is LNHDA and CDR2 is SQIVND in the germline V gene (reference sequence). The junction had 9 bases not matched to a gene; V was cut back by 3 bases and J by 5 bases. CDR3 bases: TGTGCCAGTAGTATTACGTCTAGCGGGGGAGCGGAGACCCAGTACTTC. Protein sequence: CASSITSSGGAETQYF.

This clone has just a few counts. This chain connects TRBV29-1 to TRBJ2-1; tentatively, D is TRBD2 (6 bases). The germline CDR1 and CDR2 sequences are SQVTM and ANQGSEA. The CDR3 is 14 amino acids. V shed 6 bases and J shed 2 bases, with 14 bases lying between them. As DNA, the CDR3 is TGCAGCGTAGGATTCGGGGGTCCCTACAATGAGCAGTTCTTC. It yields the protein CSVGFGGPYNEQFF.

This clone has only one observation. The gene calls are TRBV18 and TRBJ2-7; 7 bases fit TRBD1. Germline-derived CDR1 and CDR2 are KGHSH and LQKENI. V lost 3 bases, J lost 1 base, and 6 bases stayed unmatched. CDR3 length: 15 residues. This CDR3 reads CASSPNRGRSYEQYF. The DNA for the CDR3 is TGTGCCAGCTCACCCAACAGGGGCCGGTCCTACGAGCAGTACTTC.

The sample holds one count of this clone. The CDR3 sequence: CASSLVSLRLYSNQPQHF. CDR3 nucleotide sequence: TGTGCCAGCAGCTTAGTGAGTCTGAGACTCTATAGCAATCAGCCCCAGCATTTT. The rearrangement uses TRBV7-8 and TRBJ1-5, with D hard to call. Germline loops: CDR1 SGHVS, CDR2 FQNEAQ. V shed 1 base and J shed 0 bases, with 16 bases lying between them. This CDR3 is built from 18 residues.